Listed below are T cell receptor beta chains from one sample, sequenced in a study of T-cell memory formation after mild COVID-19. TCRdb re-called the 5' RACE reads through MiXCR, storing one row per CDR3 protein. The top ten clones hold 20% to 25% of a sample with approximately 300,000 distinct CDR3 sequences, 15% of them seen once. Sample: PBMCs or a T cell subset sorted from them (not recorded which). The source of these receptors is a man aged 18 to 29 who had mild COVID-19 (a few samples of this study predate the infection). Cell type and time point are not known. Both conserved end residues are trimmed from each CDR3.

v_gene: TRBV6-5; j_gene: TRBJ2-3; CDR3aa: ASSSGTGGPDTQY
v_gene: TRBV7-8; j_gene: TRBJ2-3; CDR3aa: ASSLYPILADTQY
v_gene: TRBV5-1; j_gene: TRBJ2-3; CDR3aa: ASSLAGLTSTDTQY
v_gene: TRBV7-3; j_gene: TRBJ2-1; CDR3aa: ASSPGRSSYNEQF
v_gene: TRBV20-1; j_gene: TRBJ2-1; CDR3aa: SAQKLAGYNEQF
v_gene: TRBV9; j_gene: TRBJ2-1; CDR3aa: ASSSTGVYEQF
v_gene: TRBV6-2/TRBV6-3; j_gene: TRBJ1-2; CDR3aa: ATFRAAGYT
v_gene: TRBV9; j_gene: TRBJ1-1; CDR3aa: ASSVNRGPVTEAF
v_gene: TRBV6-2/TRBV6-3; j_gene: TRBJ2-5; CDR3aa: ASSVDPRTQY
v_gene: TRBV11-2; j_gene: TRBJ2-1; CDR3aa: ASSITSGDYNEQF
v_gene: TRBV12-3/TRBV12-4; j_gene: TRBJ1-2; CDR3aa: ASSTRQGGSYGYT
v_gene: TRBV12-5; j_gene: TRBJ2-7; CDR3aa: ASSNRVGNYEQY
v_gene: TRBV6-9; j_gene: TRBJ2-2; CDR3aa: ASSYVTGETGELF
v_gene: TRBV7-8; j_gene: TRBJ2-7; CDR3aa: ASSPGTRVYEQY
v_gene: TRBV2; j_gene: TRBJ2-5; CDR3aa: ASSEALRETQY
v_gene: TRBV7-8; j_gene: TRBJ1-4; CDR3aa: ASSLARRGGGEKLF
v_gene: TRBV12-3/TRBV12-4; j_gene: TRBJ1-5; CDR3aa: ASSLDIGQPQH
v_gene: TRBV7-9; j_gene: TRBJ2-7; CDR3aa: ASSLPHSSSYEQY
v_gene: TRBV29-1; j_gene: TRBJ2-5; CDR3aa: SVEGALAGGETQY
v_gene: TRBV5-1; j_gene: TRBJ2-3; CDR3aa: ASSPGTDQTDTQY
v_gene: TRBV29-1; j_gene: TRBJ1-1; CDR3aa: SVEDRGGLGTEAF
v_gene: TRBV28; j_gene: TRBJ2-3; CDR3aa: ASVKTGSSDTQY
v_gene: TRBV11-2; j_gene: TRBJ1-2; CDR3aa: ASSLEFLSPNYGYT
v_gene: TRBV5-1; j_gene: TRBJ1-2; CDR3aa: ASSRNGGANYGYT
v_gene: TRBV7-2; j_gene: TRBJ2-6; CDR3aa: ASAGVASSGANVLT
v_gene: TRBV7-2; j_gene: TRBJ1-1; CDR3aa: ASSSNLNTEAF
v_gene: TRBV9; j_gene: TRBJ1-6; CDR3aa: ASSENLGRSYNSPLH
v_gene: TRBV9; j_gene: TRBJ2-5; CDR3aa: ASIRGAQETQY
v_gene: TRBV20-1; j_gene: TRBJ1-5; CDR3aa: SALRGTNNQPQH
v_gene: TRBV9; j_gene: TRBJ2-5; CDR3aa: ASSEYSGTQETQY
v_gene: TRBV19; j_gene: TRBJ1-2; CDR3aa: ASSMIGTGLQVGGYT
v_gene: TRBV7-6; j_gene: TRBJ1-2; CDR3aa: ASSPEVTDYGYT
v_gene: TRBV28; j_gene: TRBJ1-2; CDR3aa: ASSLTGGGRDGYT
v_gene: TRBV29-1; j_gene: TRBJ2-7; CDR3aa: SVESGFLREQY
v_gene: TRBV7-8; j_gene: TRBJ2-2; CDR3aa: ASSTMGLLGELF
v_gene: TRBV11-2; j_gene: TRBJ2-7; CDR3aa: ASSLSVLAGVEQY
v_gene: TRBV7-2; j_gene: TRBJ2-5; CDR3aa: ASSFQAVTMLETQY
v_gene: TRBV5-4; j_gene: TRBJ2-1; CDR3aa: ASSGGTSGSSSYNEQF
v_gene: TRBV29-1; j_gene: TRBJ1-2; CDR3aa: SAGQGMYGYT
v_gene: TRBV5-1; j_gene: TRBJ2-2; CDR3aa: ASSLETGELF
v_gene: TRBV9; j_gene: TRBJ1-6; CDR3aa: ASSLRGNYNSPLH
v_gene: TRBV4-2; j_gene: TRBJ2-1; CDR3aa: ASSQEYGTSGGSSYNEQF
v_gene: TRBV7-2; j_gene: TRBJ2-2; CDR3aa: ASSWAANTGELF
v_gene: TRBV5-1; j_gene: TRBJ1-1; CDR3aa: ASSLLGTGILNTEAF
v_gene: TRBV7-2; j_gene: TRBJ1-2; CDR3aa: ASSLGEGRGYT
v_gene: TRBV6-2/TRBV6-3; j_gene: TRBJ2-2; CDR3aa: ASSYPGQGVSTGELF
v_gene: TRBV4-1; j_gene: TRBJ2-7; CDR3aa: ASSQDSVSYEQY